This T cell receptor beta chain was documented in a study of monozygotic twins with inflammatory bowel disease. Worth noting for this clonotype: Antigen: not known.

Study results and caveats: Repertoire similarity did not separate concordant from discordant twins, possibly from limited power.

Each TCR library consumed about 4,000 ng of total RNA. A template switching step added UMIs, each with a 6-nucleotide sample barcode. TCRdb reprocessed the 5' RACE reads and keeps a single row for each CDR3 protein, giving no DNA. The sample table sets out approximately 160,000 distinct CDR3 sequences. Sequencing was carried out using blood. This TCR came from a human donor with ulcerative colitis or Crohn's disease, or a healthy co-twin of an affected twin (not recorded which).

The CDR3 loop reads CSALDGNSNQPQHF. This sequence joins TRBV20-1 and TRBJ1-5. CDR1 and CDR2 (germline): DFQATT, SNEGSKA (reference sequence). The CDR3 is 14 amino acids.